A single T cell receptor beta chain is shown here with its context. The data originate from a study of control samples from healthy donors and cancer patients. TCRdb's copy holds only in-frame clones and misses some; the assay was immunoSEQ multiplex PCR. Of roughly 150,000 clones listed, roughly 88% are singletons. Unmatched junction bases numbered 3, after V lost 6 bases and J lost 1 base. The V gene's germline CDR1 is SNHLY and CDR2 FYNNEI. The CDR3 is 13 amino acids. This TCR derives from a man aged 18-30 years in good health. The sample consisted of blood. The chain uses TRBV2 and TRBJ2-7; 7 bases fit TRBD1. The CDR3 coding sequence is TGTGCCAGCAGGGGGGACAGTTCCTACGAGCAGTACTTC. This translates into CASRGDSSYEQYF.